The 31 T cell receptor beta chains presented below share a single source sample, sequenced in a study of blood T cell repertoires in COVID-19. Method: immunoSEQ multiplex PCR; TCRdb's copy keeps in-frame clones and lacks some. The sample contains roughly 200,000 clones, approximately 80% of which appear only once. Sequenced input: peripheral blood. The receptors were gathered from a woman older than 75 with COVID-19, enrolled during active disease.

The genes are TRBV5-1 and TRBJ1-3, with D possibly matching TRBD1 (5 bases). Germline V CDR1 and CDR2: SGHRS, YFSETQ. V lost 0 bases to trimming and J lost 2 bases, with 21 bases between them. There are 19 residues in the CDR3. The CDR3 sequence: CASSLDRWDGLGAGNTIYF. In nucleotides, the CDR3 is TGCGCCAGCAGCTTGGATCGATGGGATGGGTTAGGGGCTGGAAACACCATATATTTT.

The CDR3 here is CASSPGLAVYNEQFF. CDR3 in DNA: TGTGCCAGCAGCCCCGGACTAGCGGTATACAATGAGCAGTTCTTC. This chain joins TRBV11-2 and TRBJ2-1, with 10 nucleotides matching TRBD2. Germline loops: CDR1 SGHAT, CDR2 FQNNGV. This CDR3 has 15 residues. V lost 5 bases and J lost 4; bases outside the gene matches: 5.

A single count supports this clone. The genes are TRBV9 and TRBJ1-1; D uncertain. CDR3 length: 12 residues. Per germline, CDR1 SGDLS and CDR2 YYNGEE. Trimming removed 2 bases at V and 4 bases at J, with 6 bases between. The CDR3 protein is CASSVEGTEAFF. The CDR3 region has the DNA TGTGCCAGCAGCGTGGAGGGCACTGAAGCTTTCTTT.

The chain combines TRBV5-3 with TRBJ2-1; possible D gene TRBD2, 7 bases. TRBV5-3 is given ORF status, its function remaining uncertain. This CDR3 spans 14 amino acids. V shed 6 bases and J shed 6 bases, with 16 bases lying between them. The CDR3 is CARTFGGPFNEQFF. CDR3 nucleotide sequence: TGTGCCAGAACGTTCGGGGGGCCGTTCAATGAGCAGTTCTTC.

A few counts support this clone. The chain links TRBV11-2 to TRBJ1-3; D not resolved. The germline V gene encodes CDR1 SGHAT and CDR2 FQNNGV. The V gene lost 2 bases and the J gene lost 1 base, with 6 bases spanning the gap. The CDR3 is 14 residues long. The CDR3 loop is CASSLTRSGNTIYF. In DNA form, the CDR3 reads TGTGCCAGCAGCTTAACTCGATCTGGAAACACCATATATTTT.

At least ten counts were recorded for this clone. The CDR3 coding sequence is TGTGCCACCAGCAACTCGGGGATCTATGGCTACACCTTC. It is translated as CATSNSGIYGYTF. V is TRBV15 and J is TRBJ1-2; no clear D. Trimming stripped 4 bases from V and 4 bases from J, with 10 bases between. The CDR3 covers 13 residues. Germline V gene lookup returns CDR1 LNHNV and CDR2 YYDKDF (reference sequence).

The rearrangement uses TRBV10-3 and TRBJ1-4; TRBD1 matches 9 bases. This CDR3 has 14 residues. Germline V lookup: CDR1 ENHRY, CDR2 SYGVKD. V dropped 5 bases and J dropped 7; count of bases not matched to a gene: 5. CDR3 nucleotide sequence: TGTGCCATCAGTCCACAGGGGGCTGGTGAAAAACTGTTTTTT. This translates into CAISPQGAGEKLFF.

The chain is built from TRBV20-1 and TRBJ2-1; a possible D gene is TRBD1 (6 bases). CDR1 and CDR2 from the germline V gene are DFQATT and SNEGSKA (reference sequence). CDR3 length equals 11 residues. Deletions cut 3 bases from V and 11 bases from J, with 11 bases between. CDR3 nucleotide sequence: TGCAGTGCTAGCAGGGGCGCACAGCAGTTCTTC. This sequence encodes CSASRGAQQFF.

The V call is TRBV1, the J call TRBJ2-7; no DNA check was done on the table's D call, TRBD2. TRBV1 is classified as a pseudogene. The CDR3 loop spans 13 amino acids. This CDR3 is CTRNLAGLYEQYF. The CDR3, as DNA: TGCACCAGGAATTTAGCGGGACTCTACGAGCAGTACTTC.

The V and J genes are TRBV27 and TRBJ1-5; 7 nucleotides line up with TRBD1. The ends lost 6 bases at V and 8 bases at J; junction bases unmatched: 10. The CDR3 consists of 14 residues. Germline V gene data show CDR1 as MNHEY and CDR2 as SMNVEV (reference sequence). The CDR3 bases are TGTGCCAGCAGCGCGTACAGGGGACGGGAGCCCCAGCATTTT. Protein product: CASSAYRGREPQHF.

The chain joins TRBV7-2 to TRBJ1-2; no definite D call. V lost 1 base to trimming and J lost 4 bases, with 10 bases between them. CDR3 length equals 14 residues. Germline assignment: CDR1 SGHTA and CDR2 FQGNSA. For the CDR3, the DNA is TGTGCCAGCAGCTTAGGGAACAGCTTCTATGGCTACACCTTC. Protein sequence: CASSLGNSFYGYTF.

V usage is TRBV19 and J usage is TRBJ2-2; D remains unclear. The germline V gene encodes CDR1 LNHDA and CDR2 SQIVND (reference sequence). The CDR3 sequence is 14 residues long. Trimming removed 10 bases from V and 3 bases from J, with 15 bases in between. CDR3 sequence (DNA): TGTGCCACCTTGTCCCCTCCGGACACCGGGGAGCTGTTTTTT. Translation gives CATLSPPDTGELFF.

The chain uses TRBV6-1 and TRBJ1-5, with D tentatively TRBD1 (5 bases). The V end lost 1 base, the J end lost 5 bases, and 12 bases lay between the germline ends. The CDR3 has 15 amino acids. Germline V lookup: CDR1 MNHNS, CDR2 SASEGT. The CDR3 protein is CASSEVLTGDQPQHF. The CDR3 nucleotides are TGTGCCAGCAGTGAAGTGCTGACGGGGGATCAGCCCCAGCATTTT.

The rearrangement uses TRBV2 and TRBJ1-5; D gene unclear. This CDR3 has 13 residues. Germline lookup yields CDR1 SNHLY and CDR2 FYNNEI. V was trimmed by 4 bases and J by 4 bases, leaving 8 bases between them. CDR3: CASSVQLNQPQHF. In DNA, the CDR3 is TGTGCCAGCAGTGTACAGTTGAATCAGCCCCAGCATTTT.

J is TRBJ2-5 and V is TRBV9; TRBD2 aligns across 7 bases. This CDR3 comprises 15 residues. In germline, CDR1 is SGDLS, CDR2 YYNGEE. V gave up 0 bases and J gave up 7 bases; unmatched junction bases: 9. CDR3 amino acids: CASSVAVAGDGTQYF. CDR3 sequence (DNA): TGTGCCAGCAGCGTAGCGGTGGCGGGGGATGGGACCCAGTACTTC.

J is TRBJ1-1 and V is TRBV15, with D unresolved. CDR3 length equals 13 residues. Germline V gives CDR1 LNHNV, CDR2 YYDKDF (reference sequence). V lost 5 bases and J lost 1, with 8 bases in between. CDR3 DNA: TGTGCCACCAGCTCGGCGGCGAACACTGAAGCTTTCTTT. The encoded protein is CATSSAANTEAFF.

The gene calls are TRBV19 and TRBJ1-6, with 9 bases that match TRBD1. Unmatched junction bases numbered 8, after V lost 2 bases and J lost 9 bases. This CDR3 has 16 residues. CDR1 is LNHDA, CDR2 SQIVND, per germline (reference sequence). The CDR3 loop reads CASSITWDRDTSPLHF. CDR3 DNA: TGTGCCAGTAGTATAACTTGGGACAGGGATACTTCACCCCTCCACTTT.

This clone came up once. The chain joins TRBV19 to TRBJ1-5; tentatively, D is TRBD1 (6 bases). The ends were cut back, 10 bases at V and 5 bases at J, with 21 bases in the middle. The V gene's germline CDR1 is LNHDA and CDR2 SQIVND (reference sequence). CDR3 length equals 15 residues. The CDR3 loop is CATDPRTVAHQPQHF. The CDR3 DNA reads TGTGCCACCGACCCACGGACAGTTGCACATCAGCCCCAGCATTTT.

The V call is TRBV7-8, the J call TRBJ2-2; TRBD1 matches 9 bases. This CDR3 comprises 19 residues. The V and J ends lost 5 bases and 6 bases, in that order; junction bases with no gene match: 19. Germline loops: CDR1 SGHVS, CDR2 FQNEAQ. As DNA, the CDR3 is TGTGCCAGCAGCCTCCGATTCGATACCGGGACAGGGACGTCCGGGGAGCTGTTTTTT. Its protein is CASSLRFDTGTGTSGELFF.

The rearrangement uses TRBV11-3 and TRBJ2-2; a weak D match, TRBD2 (5 bases). V lost 0 bases and J 2 bases, leaving 7 bases between the germline ends. This CDR3 has 15 residues. Germline CDR1 reads SGHNT; CDR2 reads YENEEA. CDR3 nucleotides: TGTGCCAGCAGCTTAGATCTAGCTAACACCGGGGAGCTGTTTTTT. Translation gives CASSLDLANTGELFF.

The V and J genes are TRBV5-6 and TRBJ1-4; 9 nucleotides match TRBD1. The CDR3 has 17 residues. Trimming at V came to 4 bases and at J to 2 bases, leaving 9 bases not matched to a gene. Germline V gene sequence: CDR1 SGHDT, CDR2 YYEEEE. CDR3 DNA sequence: TGTGCCAGCAGCGACACAGGGGGCGCAGGGACTAATGAAAAACTGTTTTTT. Translation gives CASSDTGGAGTNEKLFF.

The CDR3 is CASSELGVPNEKLFF. CDR3 DNA sequence: TGTGCCAGCAGTGAATTGGGAGTGCCTAATGAAAAACTGTTTTTT. The chain couples TRBV6-1 to TRBJ1-4; D is ambiguous. The V and J ends lost 2 bases and 3 bases respectively, with 10 bases between them. The CDR3 has 15 residues. Germline V gene data show CDR1 as MNHNS and CDR2 as SASEGT.

The J gene is TRBJ2-5, the V gene TRBV6-2 or TRBV6-3; 9 bases line up with TRBD2. The CDR3 is made up of 16 amino acids. V shed 2 bases and J 7 bases; nucleotides not matched to a gene: 11. The germline V gene has CDR1 MNHEY and CDR2 SVGEGT. The CDR3 region has the DNA TGTGCCAGCAGTTACGATCCAAGAGCGGGGGGCTCGACCCAGTACTTC. This codes for CASSYDPRAGGSTQYF.

The rearrangement joins TRBV5-6 to TRBJ1-1, with 8 bases matching TRBD1. From germline, CDR1 is SGHDT and CDR2 YYEEEE. CDR3 length: 14 residues. J gave up 3 bases and V 4 bases, and 5 bases lay outside the gene matches. This CDR3 reads CASSRGRGHTEAFF. In nucleotides, the CDR3 is TGTGCCAGCAGCCGGGGCAGGGGGCACACTGAAGCTTTCTTT. The full variable domain, rest sourced from reference TRBV5-6 and TRBJ1-1, is DAGVTQSPTHLIKTRGQQVTLRCSPKSGHDTVSWYQQALGQGPQFIFQYYEEEERQRGNFPDRFSGHQFPNYSSELNVNALLLGDSALYLCASSRGRGHTEAFFGQGTRLTVV.

The rearrangement joins TRBV6-5 to TRBJ1-2, with D possibly TRBD1 on 5 matching bases. Trimming left V 6 bases short and J 2 bases short, with 13 bases between. This CDR3 contains 14 residues. Looked up from germline, CDR1 is MNHEY and CDR2 is SVGAGI. The CDR3: CASRVSRVNYGYTF. CDR3 bases: TGTGCCAGCAGAGTCTCCAGGGTCAACTATGGCTACACCTTC.

The chain is built from TRBV28 and TRBJ1-5, with TRBD1 matching over 7 bases. Germline values: CDR1 MDHEN, CDR2 SYDVKM. The CDR3 contains 15 residues. With V trimmed by 6 bases and J by 9 bases, 14 bases remained unmatched. In DNA, the CDR3 is TGTGCCAGCAGCCGACCGGACAGGAGATCAATGCCCCAGCATTTT. Amino acid sequence: CASSRPDRRSMPQHF. The complete variable domain, with remaining parts taken from reference TRBV28 and TRBJ1-5, reads DVKVTQSSRYLVKRTGEKVFLECVQDMDHENMFWYRQDPGLGLRLIYFSYDVKMKEKGDIPEGYSVSREKKERFSLILESASTNQTSMYLCASSRPDRRSMPQHFGDGTRLSIL.

V is TRBV7-2 and J is TRBJ2-3; D may be TRBD1 (5 bases). The germline gives CDR1 SGHTA, CDR2 FQGNSA. The CDR3 loop spans 14 amino acids. The ends were cut back, 2 bases at V and 2 bases at J, with 8 bases in the middle. CDR3 amino acids: CASSLKGPTDTQYF. The CDR3 DNA reads as TGTGCCAGCAGCTTAAAGGGGCCCACAGATACGCAGTATTTT.

The chain employs TRBV5-8 and TRBJ2-2; a possible D gene is TRBD2 (5 bases). Germline loops: CDR1 SGHTS, CDR2 YDEGEE. Trimming cost V 4 bases and J 15 bases, with 10 bases left between them. There are 10 residues in the CDR3. Here the CDR3 reads CASSLGVMFF. In DNA form, the CDR3 reads TGTGCCAGCAGCCTCGGGGTAATGTTTTTT.

This clone showed up just once. The rearrangement uses TRBV7-9 and TRBJ1-4, with 8 bases that match TRBD1. V lost 4 bases, J lost 4 bases, and 8 bases stayed unmatched. There are 16 residues in the CDR3. Germline V gives CDR1 SEHNR, CDR2 FQNEAQ (reference sequence). CDR3 bases: TGTGCCAGCAGCTACCCCGGGACAGGTTTTAATGAAAAACTGTTTTTT. Translating gives CASSYPGTGFNEKLFF.

The sample holds a few counts of this clone. The chain is built from TRBV7-8 and TRBJ1-5; D is possibly TRBD1 (6 bases). The CDR3 is made up of 13 amino acids. With 6 bases removed from V and 4 bases from J, the gap between germline ends came to 10 bases. The germline gives CDR1 SGHVS, CDR2 FQNEAQ. As DNA, the CDR3 is TGTGCCAGCAGTAGGGGGGGAAATCAGCCCCAGCATTTT. Translated: CASSRGGNQPQHF.

V is TRBV5-1 and J is TRBJ2-5, with no clear D. The CDR3 sequence is 16 residues long. Between the trimmed V and J ends, which lost 4 bases and 1 base, there was a span of 17 bases. CDR1 and CDR2 (germline): SGHRS, YFSETQ. The CDR3: CASSQNGASFQETQYF. The CDR3 DNA is TGCGCCAGCAGCCAGAATGGAGCTTCCTTCCAAGAGACCCAGTACTTC.